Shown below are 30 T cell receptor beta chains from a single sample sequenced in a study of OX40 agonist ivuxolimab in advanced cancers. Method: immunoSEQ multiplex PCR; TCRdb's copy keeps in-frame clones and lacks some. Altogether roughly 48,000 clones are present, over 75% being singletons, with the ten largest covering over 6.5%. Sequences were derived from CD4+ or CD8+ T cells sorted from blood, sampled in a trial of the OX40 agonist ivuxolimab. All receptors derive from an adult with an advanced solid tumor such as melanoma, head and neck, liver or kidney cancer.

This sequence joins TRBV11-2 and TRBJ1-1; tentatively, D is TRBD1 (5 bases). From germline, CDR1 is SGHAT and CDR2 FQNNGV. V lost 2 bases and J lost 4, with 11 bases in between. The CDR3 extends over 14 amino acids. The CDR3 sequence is CASSLSGLGTEAFF. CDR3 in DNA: TGTGCCAGCAGCTTATCAGGGTTGGGCACTGAAGCTTTCTTT. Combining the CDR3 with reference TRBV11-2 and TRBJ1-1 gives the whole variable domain EAGVAQSPRYKIIEKRQSVAFWCNPISGHATLYWYQQILGQGPKLLIQFQNNGVVDDSQLPKDRFSAERLKGVDSTLKIQPAKLEDSAVYLCASSLSGLGTEAFFGQGTRLTVV.

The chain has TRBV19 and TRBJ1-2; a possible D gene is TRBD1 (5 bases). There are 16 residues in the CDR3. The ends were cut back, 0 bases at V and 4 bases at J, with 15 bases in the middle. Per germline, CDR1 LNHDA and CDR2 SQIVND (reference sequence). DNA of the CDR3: TGTGCCAGTAGTATAGATGGGGACCCCGGCGGCTATGGCTACACCTTC. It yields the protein CASSIDGDPGGYGYTF. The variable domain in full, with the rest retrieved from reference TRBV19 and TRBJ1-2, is DGGITQSPKYLFRKEGQNVTLSCEQNLNHDAMYWYRQDPGQGLRLIYYSQIVNDFQKGDIAEGYSVSREKKESFPLTVTSAQKNPTAFYLCASSIDGDPGGYGYTFGSGTRLTVV.

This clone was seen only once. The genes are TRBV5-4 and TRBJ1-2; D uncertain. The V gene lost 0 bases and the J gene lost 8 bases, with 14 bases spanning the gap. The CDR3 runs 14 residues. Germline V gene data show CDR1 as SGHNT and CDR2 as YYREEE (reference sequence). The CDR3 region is CASSLVYAEGGYTF. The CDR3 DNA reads TGTGCCAGCAGCTTGGTATACGCGGAGGGAGGCTACACCTTC.

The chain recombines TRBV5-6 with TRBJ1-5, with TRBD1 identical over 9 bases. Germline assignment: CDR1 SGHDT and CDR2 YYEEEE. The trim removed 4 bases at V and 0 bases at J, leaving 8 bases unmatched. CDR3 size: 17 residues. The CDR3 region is CASSGTGKGYSNQPQHF. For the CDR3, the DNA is TGTGCCAGCAGCGGGACAGGGAAGGGCTATAGCAATCAGCCCCAGCATTTT.

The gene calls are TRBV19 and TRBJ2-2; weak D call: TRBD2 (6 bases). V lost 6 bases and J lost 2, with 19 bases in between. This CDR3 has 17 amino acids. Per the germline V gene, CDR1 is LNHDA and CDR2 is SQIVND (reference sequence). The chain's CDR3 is CASSPLGAGFNTGELFF. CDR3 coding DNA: TGTGCCAGTAGCCCCCTCGGAGCGGGCTTCAACACCGGGGAGCTGTTTTTT.

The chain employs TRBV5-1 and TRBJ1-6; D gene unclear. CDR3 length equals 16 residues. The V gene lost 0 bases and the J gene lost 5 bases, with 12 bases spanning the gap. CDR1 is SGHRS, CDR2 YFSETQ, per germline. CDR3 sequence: CASSLEVGRDNSPLHF. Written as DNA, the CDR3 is TGCGCCAGCAGCTTGGAAGTAGGCCGAGATAATTCACCCCTCCACTTT.

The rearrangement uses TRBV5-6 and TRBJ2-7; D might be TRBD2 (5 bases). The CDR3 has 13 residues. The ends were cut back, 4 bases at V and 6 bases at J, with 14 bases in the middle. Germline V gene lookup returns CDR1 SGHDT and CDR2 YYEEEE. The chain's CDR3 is CASSRTGTGEQYF. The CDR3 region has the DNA TGTGCCAGCAGCCGGACTGGAACTGGCGAGCAGTACTTC.

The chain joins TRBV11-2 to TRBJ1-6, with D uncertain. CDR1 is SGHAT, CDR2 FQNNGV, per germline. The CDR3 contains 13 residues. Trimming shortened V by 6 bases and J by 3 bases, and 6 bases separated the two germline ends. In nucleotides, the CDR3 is TGTGCCAGCAGTAACCTCTATAATTCACCCCTCCACTTT. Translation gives CASSNLYNSPLHF.

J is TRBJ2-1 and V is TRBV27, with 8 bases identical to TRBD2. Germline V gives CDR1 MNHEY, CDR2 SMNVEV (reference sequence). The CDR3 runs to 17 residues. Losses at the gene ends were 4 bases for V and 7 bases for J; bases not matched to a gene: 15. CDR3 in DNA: TGTGCCAGCAGTTCACTGGCGGGAGGAGGTAGGGGTAATGAGCAGTTCTTC. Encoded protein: CASSSLAGGGRGNEQFF.

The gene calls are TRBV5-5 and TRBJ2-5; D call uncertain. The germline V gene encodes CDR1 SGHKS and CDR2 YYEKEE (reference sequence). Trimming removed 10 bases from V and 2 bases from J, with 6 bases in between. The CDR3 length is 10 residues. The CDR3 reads CAAGQETQYF. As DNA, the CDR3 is TGTGCCGCCGGACAAGAGACCCAGTACTTC. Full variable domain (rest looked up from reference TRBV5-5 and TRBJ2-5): DAGVTQSPTHLIKTRGQQVTLRCSPISGHKSVSWYQQVLGQGPQFIFQYYEKEERGRGNFPDRFSARQFPNYSSELNVNALLLGDSALYLCAAGQETQYFGPGTRLLVL.

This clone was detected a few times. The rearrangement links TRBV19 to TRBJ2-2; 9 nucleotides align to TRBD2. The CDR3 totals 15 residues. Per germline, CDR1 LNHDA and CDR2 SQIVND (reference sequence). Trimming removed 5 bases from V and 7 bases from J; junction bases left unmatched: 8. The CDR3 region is CASSQVAGANGELFF. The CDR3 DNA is TGTGCCAGTAGTCAGGTAGCGGGAGCCAACGGGGAGCTGTTTTTT.

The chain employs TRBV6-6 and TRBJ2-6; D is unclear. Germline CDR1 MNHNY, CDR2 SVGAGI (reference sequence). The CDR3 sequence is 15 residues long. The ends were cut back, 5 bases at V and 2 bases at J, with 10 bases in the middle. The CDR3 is CASSAQIPGANVLTF. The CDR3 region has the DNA TGTGCCAGCAGTGCACAGATCCCTGGGGCCAACGTCCTGACTTTC.

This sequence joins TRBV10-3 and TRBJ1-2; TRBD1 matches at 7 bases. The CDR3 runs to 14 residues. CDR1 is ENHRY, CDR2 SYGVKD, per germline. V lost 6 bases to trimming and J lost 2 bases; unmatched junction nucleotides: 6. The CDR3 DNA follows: TGTGCCATCAGCAGACAGGGAGACAACTATGGCTACACCTTC. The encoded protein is CAISRQGDNYGYTF.

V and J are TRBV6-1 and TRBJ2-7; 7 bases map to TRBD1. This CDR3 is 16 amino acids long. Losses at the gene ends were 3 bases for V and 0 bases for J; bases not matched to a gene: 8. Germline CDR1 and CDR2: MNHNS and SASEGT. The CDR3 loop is CASSEFTTGISYEQYF. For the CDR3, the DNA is TGTGCCAGCAGTGAGTTTACGACAGGGATCTCCTACGAGCAGTACTTC.

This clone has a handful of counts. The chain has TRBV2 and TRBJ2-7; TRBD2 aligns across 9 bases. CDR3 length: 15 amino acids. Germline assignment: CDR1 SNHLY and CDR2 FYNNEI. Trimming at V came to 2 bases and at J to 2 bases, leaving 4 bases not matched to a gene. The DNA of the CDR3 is TGTGCCAGCAGTGAAACTAGCGGGCCTACCTACGAGCAGTACTTC. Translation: CASSETSGPTYEQYF.

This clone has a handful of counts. CDR3 loop: CASSLGDRGTDTQYF. Written as DNA, the CDR3 is TGTGCCAGCAGCTTGGGGGACAGGGGGACAGATACGCAGTATTTT. The genes are TRBV5-6 and TRBJ2-3, with 11 bases matching TRBD1. V lost 0 bases to trimming and J lost 3 bases; unmatched junction nucleotides: 0. Germline CDR1 is SGHDT and CDR2 is YYEEEE. This CDR3 comprises 15 residues.

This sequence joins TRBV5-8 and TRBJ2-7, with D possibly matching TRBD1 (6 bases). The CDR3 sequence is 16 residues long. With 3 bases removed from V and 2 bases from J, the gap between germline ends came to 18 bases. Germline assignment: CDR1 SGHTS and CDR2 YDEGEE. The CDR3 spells CASSSIRDKATYEQYF. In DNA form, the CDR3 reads TGTGCCAGCAGCTCGATCCGGGACAAAGCAACCTACGAGCAGTACTTC.

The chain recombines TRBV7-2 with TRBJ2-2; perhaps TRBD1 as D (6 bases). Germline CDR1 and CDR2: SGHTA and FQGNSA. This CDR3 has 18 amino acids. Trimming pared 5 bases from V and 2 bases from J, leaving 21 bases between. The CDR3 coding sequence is TGTGCCAGCAGCCCCAGGCGATCCGGACAGCTTAACACCGGGGAGCTGTTTTTT. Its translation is CASSPRRSGQLNTGELFF.

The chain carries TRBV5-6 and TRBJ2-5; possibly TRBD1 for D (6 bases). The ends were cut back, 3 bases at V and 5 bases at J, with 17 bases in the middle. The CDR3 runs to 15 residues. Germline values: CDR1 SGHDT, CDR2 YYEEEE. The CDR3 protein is CASSYIGTTAETQYF. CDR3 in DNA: TGTGCCAGCAGCTATATCGGGACAACGGCGGAGACCCAGTACTTC.

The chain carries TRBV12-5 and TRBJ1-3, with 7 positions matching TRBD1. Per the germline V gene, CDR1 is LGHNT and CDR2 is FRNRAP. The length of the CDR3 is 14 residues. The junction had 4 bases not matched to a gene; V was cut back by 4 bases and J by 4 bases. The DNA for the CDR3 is TGTGCTAGTGGTTCGGGACAGCCAGGAAACACCATATATTTT. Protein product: CASGSGQPGNTIYF.

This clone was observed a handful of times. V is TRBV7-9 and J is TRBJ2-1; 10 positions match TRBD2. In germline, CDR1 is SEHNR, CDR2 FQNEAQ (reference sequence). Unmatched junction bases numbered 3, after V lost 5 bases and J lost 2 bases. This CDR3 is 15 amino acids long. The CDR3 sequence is CASSGSGRAYNEQFF. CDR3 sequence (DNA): TGTGCCAGCAGCGGGAGCGGGAGGGCCTACAATGAGCAGTTCTTC.

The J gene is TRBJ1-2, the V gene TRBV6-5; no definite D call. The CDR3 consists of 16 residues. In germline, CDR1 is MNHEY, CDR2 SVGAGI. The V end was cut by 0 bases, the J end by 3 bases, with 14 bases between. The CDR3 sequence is CASSYSGGKADYGYTF. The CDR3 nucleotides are TGTGCCAGCAGTTACTCGGGCGGGAAGGCTGACTATGGCTACACCTTC.

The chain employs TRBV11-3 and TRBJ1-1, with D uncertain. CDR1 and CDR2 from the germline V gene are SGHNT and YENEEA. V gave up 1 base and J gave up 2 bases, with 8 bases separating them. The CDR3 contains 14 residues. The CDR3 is CASSLGPENTEAFF. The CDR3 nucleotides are TGTGCCAGCAGCTTAGGTCCGGAAAACACTGAAGCTTTCTTT.

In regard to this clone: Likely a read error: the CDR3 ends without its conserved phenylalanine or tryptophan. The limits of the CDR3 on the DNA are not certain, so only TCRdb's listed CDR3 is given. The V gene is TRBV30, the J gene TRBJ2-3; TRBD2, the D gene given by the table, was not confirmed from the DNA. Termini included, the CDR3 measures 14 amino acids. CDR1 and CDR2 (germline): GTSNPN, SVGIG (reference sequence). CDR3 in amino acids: CAWGVRPPGSGREP.

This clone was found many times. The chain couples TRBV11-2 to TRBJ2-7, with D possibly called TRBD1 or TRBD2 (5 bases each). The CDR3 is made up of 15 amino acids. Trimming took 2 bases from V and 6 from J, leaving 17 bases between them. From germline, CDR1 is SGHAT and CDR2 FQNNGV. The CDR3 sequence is CASSLISEAQGEQYF. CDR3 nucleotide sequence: TGTGCCAGCAGCTTAATTTCGGAGGCGCAGGGCGAGCAGTACTTC.

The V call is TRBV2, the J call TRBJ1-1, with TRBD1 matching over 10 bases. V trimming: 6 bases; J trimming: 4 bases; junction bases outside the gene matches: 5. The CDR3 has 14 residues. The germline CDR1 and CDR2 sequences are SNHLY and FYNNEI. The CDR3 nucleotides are TGTGCCAGCAGACCCCGGACAGGGGGCACTGAAGCTTTCTTT. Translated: CASRPRTGGTEAFF.

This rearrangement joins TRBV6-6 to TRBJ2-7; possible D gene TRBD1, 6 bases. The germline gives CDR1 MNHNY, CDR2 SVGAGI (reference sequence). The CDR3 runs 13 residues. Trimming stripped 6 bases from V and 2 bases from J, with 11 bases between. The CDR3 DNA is TGTGCCAGCAGAAGGGACAACACCTACGAGCAGTACTTC. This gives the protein CASRRDNTYEQYF.

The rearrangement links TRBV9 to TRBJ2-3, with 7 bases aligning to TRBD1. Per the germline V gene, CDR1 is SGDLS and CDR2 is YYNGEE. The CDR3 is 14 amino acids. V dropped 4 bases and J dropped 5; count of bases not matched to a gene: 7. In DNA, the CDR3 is TGTGCCAGCAGCAGGGGGACAGTGGAAGATACGCAGTATTTT. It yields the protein CASSRGTVEDTQYF.

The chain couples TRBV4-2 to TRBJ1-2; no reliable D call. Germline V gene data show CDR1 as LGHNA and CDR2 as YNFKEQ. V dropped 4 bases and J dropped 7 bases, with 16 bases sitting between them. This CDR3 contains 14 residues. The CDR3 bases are TGTGCCAGCAGCCGAACGGGAGACTCGGCTGGCTACACCTTC. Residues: CASSRTGDSAGYTF.

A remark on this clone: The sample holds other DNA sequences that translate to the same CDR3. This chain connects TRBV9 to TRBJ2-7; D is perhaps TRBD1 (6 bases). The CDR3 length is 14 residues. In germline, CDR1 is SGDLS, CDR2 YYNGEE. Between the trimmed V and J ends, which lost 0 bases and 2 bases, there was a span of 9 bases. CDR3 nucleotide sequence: TGTGCCAGCAGCGTAGGTGCAGGGGCCTACGAGCAGTACTTC. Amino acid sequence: CASSVGAGAYEQYF.